This T cell receptor (beta chain) was identified in a study of blood T cells in healthy people across ages (dated by TCRdb to the mid-2010s). Turning to the overall study: Template switching captured roughly one uniquely barcoded TCR beta cDNA molecule per two T cells in model experiments. Using deep sequencing normalized with unique cDNA molecular identifiers, the study measured how TCR beta repertoire diversity changes with age. Donors were grouped into four age groups: young (average roughly 17 years), middle-aged (less than 40), aged (around 60) and long-lived (less than 85). Donors of different ages were randomly distributed across sequencing lanes to avoid experimental bias. Using the same blood draw, the study looked at two additional independent replicas of 1 million unique cDNA reads for two donors, one aged 18 to 30 and the other aged 80 or older. General findings and caveats noted by the study authors: Observed TCR beta diversity correlated strongly with the percentage of naive T cells measured by flow cytometry. Because donor CMV infection status was unknown, age-related changes in expanded clonotypes were potentially confounded. The long-lived group showed more naive CD4+ T cells, fewer expanded clones and increased TCR diversity than the aged group, suggesting age selection. Conclusive comparison of naive and antigen-experienced compartments was prevented by the profiling of bulk unsorted PBMCs. Total diversity estimates from one million sequenced T cells were considered lower bounds and underestimates. Observed TCR beta diversity per million T cells fell roughly linearly with age, and a significant reduction was already apparent by age around 39.

Receptor amplification or capture employed 5' RACE. A second PCR of roughly 7 to 12 cycles was run with a J-beta primer mix and a sample-barcoded 5' primer. Each TCR beta cDNA molecule received a unique molecular identifier from a template-switch 5' adaptor carrying 12 random nucleotides. Each sample yielded at least 2.5 million CDR3-containing paired-end reads. All of the RNA was converted into first-strand cDNA using the Mint cDNA synthesis kit, with a TRBC-specific oligonucleotide serving as the primer. All cDNA was treated with uracil-DNA glycosylase and then went through a first 18-cycle PCR with the universal primers M1SS and BC2_uni_R. The study's processing was this. Normalization of each sample was performed by random selection of 1 million high-quality reads, each carrying a distinct molecular identifier. Reads with shared molecular identifiers were discarded instead of being binned into consensus sequences. MiTCR, run with a Q25 quality threshold and the strictest error-elimination algorithm, handled CDR3 identification, clonotype clustering and error correction. A nonparametric unseen species model with Euler transformation was used to estimate lower-bound total TCR beta diversity. TCRdb trimmed the raw reads at Q25, called clones with MiXCR and kept productive beta chains. Entries are consolidated by CDR3 protein sequence, retaining the most common genes and DNA. TCRdb's processing, not the authors', yielded these V and J calls. The sample table shows some 1.8 million distinct CDR3 sequences, and 39% are seen once. The ten largest account for under 25% of the sample.

The donors were some 36 Caucasian individuals from Russia, aged roughly 6 to 100 years, who were systemically healthy. Each donor gave 9.5 to 10 milliliters of peripheral blood, drawn into EDTA-treated Vacutainer tubes. Ficoll-Paque density-gradient centrifugation was used to isolate PBMCs, with at least 6.5 million per sample. Trizol reagent was used to extract total RNA from PBMCs, with at least 5 micrograms per sample. Naive CD45RAhigh/CD27high T cell percentages were measured by flow cytometry on a PBMC aliquot from every donor. This clonotype was observed a handful of times. Its specific antigen is unknown. No much larger clone exists at a distance of one base, and base qualities are not known. From the cysteine up to the phenylalanine, the CDR3 has a length of 17 residues. The DNA shown is the 51-base CDR3, in frame from base 1. As encoded in the germline V gene (reference sequence), CDR1 is SEHNR while CDR2 is FQNEAQ. After removal of 4 bases from V and 6 bases from J, the junction retains 12 bases not matched to a gene.

Material for sequencing was blood. The sequence came from a human donor in good health. The receptor chain draws on TRBV7-9 and TRBJ1-4, with 9 middle bases fitting TRBD1. The CDR3 reads CASSYPPLGQGYEKLFF. The bases are TGTGCCAGCAGCTACCCCCCTCTGGGACAGGGTTATGAAAAACTGTTTTTT.